The source of this T cell receptor (beta chain) is a study of CD8 T cells in Susac syndrome. RNA, at about 0.5 to 1 ug, was reverse transcribed with random hexamers. TCRdb fed the immunoSEQ multiplex PCR reads into MiXCR, producing one record per CDR3 protein. Of some 120,000 distinct CDR3 sequences listed, over 90% are singletons. Trimming took off 5 bases at V and 0 bases at J, with 10 bases between the two ends. There are 14 residues in the CDR3. The germline CDR1 and CDR2 sequences are GTSNPN and SVGIG (reference sequence). The sequencing sample was made of CD8+ T cells from PBMCs. This sequence joins TRBV30 and TRBJ1-4; possible D gene TRBD1, 6 bases. This TCR came from a human donor with multiple sclerosis. The CDR3 spells CAWHPGATNEKLFF. CDR3 nucleotides: TGTGCCTGGCACCCAGGGGCAACTAATGAAAAACTGTTTTTT.